Presented here are 28 T cell receptor beta chains from one specimen sequenced in a study of cytomegalovirus exposure and HLA in healthy donors. A multiplex PCR was run with 60 Vbeta primers and 13 Jbeta primers. Sequenced by immunoSEQ multiplex PCR; TCRdb stores in-frame clones only, minus some. This sample has about 200,000 clones, with 75% to 90% found just once. The sample consisted of PBMCs. These TCRs come from a woman in her twenties or thirties in good health and CMV-seronegative.

This clone was recorded a few times. The chain has TRBV19 and TRBJ1-2; D may be TRBD1 (5 bases). The CDR3 contains 14 residues. From germline, CDR1 is LNHDA and CDR2 SQIVND (reference sequence). Trimming pared 3 bases from V and 0 bases from J, leaving 8 bases between. The CDR3 loop is CASSISGTNYGYTF. The CDR3 region has the DNA TGTGCCAGTAGTATCTCAGGGACTAACTATGGCTACACCTTC.

The chain's CDR3 is CASSKGTVLNYGYTF. The CDR3 nucleotides are TGTGCCAGCAGCAAAGGGACAGTGTTGAACTATGGCTACACCTTC. The V gene is TRBV5-8, the J gene TRBJ1-2; 7 nucleotides align to TRBD1. V shed 4 bases, J shed 2 bases, and the junction held 8 bases outside the gene matches. Germline loops: CDR1 SGHTS, CDR2 YDEGEE. The CDR3 spans 15 residues.

This chain connects TRBV10-3 to TRBJ2-7; 10 bases agree with TRBD1. Germline assignment: CDR1 ENHRY and CDR2 SYGVKD. J lost 5 bases, V lost 6 bases, and 7 bases had no gene match. The CDR3 is 14 residues long. The CDR3 loop reads CAIRAGTGDNEQYF. The CDR3 DNA follows: TGTGCCATCAGAGCCGGGACAGGGGACAACGAGCAGTACTTC.

This clone was seen more than once but under ten times. The chain links TRBV14 to TRBJ2-5, with unresolved D. Germline CDR1 is SGHDN and CDR2 is FVKESK. Trimming removed 4 bases from V and 5 bases from J, with 11 bases in between. The CDR3 has 13 residues. CDR3 loop: CASSRGLMETQYF. The CDR3 DNA reads as TGTGCCAGCAGCCGCGGTTTAATGGAGACCCAGTACTTC. Filled out from reference TRBV14 and TRBJ2-5, the complete variable domain reads EAGVTQFPSHSVIEKGQTVTLRCDPISGHDNLYWYRRVMGKEIKFLLHFVKESKQDESGMPNNRFLAERTGGTYSTLKVQPAELEDSGVYFCASSRGLMETQYFGPGTRLLVL.

This clone is a singleton in its sample. The chain has TRBV14 and TRBJ2-3; D is unclear. CDR1 is SGHDN and CDR2 is FVKESK in the germline V gene. The ends were cut back, 5 bases at V and 0 bases at J, with 12 bases in the middle. CDR3 size: 15 residues. The CDR3 bases are TGTGCCAGCAGCGACATACTTACTAGCACAGATACGCAGTATTTT. The encoded protein is CASSDILTSTDTQYF. The variable domain in full, completed from reference TRBV14 and TRBJ2-3, reads EAGVTQFPSHSVIEKGQTVTLRCDPISGHDNLYWYRRVMGKEIKFLLHFVKESKQDESGMPNNRFLAERTGGTYSTLKVQPAELEDSGVYFCASSDILTSTDTQYFGPGTRLTVL.

This rearrangement joins TRBV6-5 to TRBJ1-1, with D possibly matching TRBD1 (5 bases). This CDR3 spans 11 amino acids. Trimming removed 7 bases at V and 4 bases at J, with 7 bases between. Germline CDR1 is MNHEY and CDR2 is SVGAGI. The CDR3 loop is CASIRATEAFF. The CDR3 DNA reads TGTGCCAGCATCAGGGCCACTGAAGCTTTCTTT.

The chain recombines TRBV9 with TRBJ2-2, with D possibly being TRBD1 (5 bases). This CDR3 comprises 14 residues. Germline CDR1 is SGDLS and CDR2 is YYNGEE. The V gene lost 5 bases and the J gene lost 3 bases, with 11 bases spanning the gap. CDR3 in amino acids: CASSQGVDTGELFF. The CDR3, as DNA: TGTGCCAGCAGTCAAGGGGTCGACACCGGGGAGCTGTTTTTT.

This chain uses TRBV7-3 with TRBJ2-1; 8 bases map to TRBD2. The CDR3 contains 15 residues. CDR1 and CDR2 from the germline V gene are SGHTA and FQGTGA. V was pared by 2 bases and J by 4 bases, with 4 bases of the junction left unmatched. Here the CDR3 reads CASSLGTSIYNEQFF. In nucleotides, the CDR3 is TGTGCCAGCAGCTTAGGGACTAGTATATACAATGAGCAGTTCTTC.

The chain employs TRBV19 and TRBJ1-5; the match to TRBD1 covers 7 bases. Germline-derived CDR1 and CDR2 are LNHDA and SQIVND (reference sequence). The J segment lost 4 bases and the V segment lost 2 bases, leaving 5 bases of the junction unmatched. CDR3 length: 15 residues. In nucleotides, the CDR3 is TGTGCCAGTAGTATAATTAGGGACAGTAATCAGCCCCAGCATTTT. Protein: CASSIIRDSNQPQHF.

This chain links TRBV5-1 with TRBJ2-3, with 12 bases aligning to TRBD2. The V gene's germline CDR1 is SGHRS and CDR2 YFSETQ. The CDR3 totals 18 residues. V gave up 0 bases and J gave up 0 bases; unmatched junction bases: 5. The CDR3 protein is CASSLGLAGGLSTDTQYF. The CDR3 nucleotides are TGCGCCAGCAGCTTGGGTCTAGCGGGGGGGCTAAGCACAGATACGCAGTATTTT.

This chain links TRBV5-4 with TRBJ2-2, with 10 bases aligning to TRBD2. The V and J ends lost 1 base and 7 bases, in that order; junction bases with no gene match: 4. The CDR3 is 15 residues long. Per germline, CDR1 SGHNT and CDR2 YYREEE (reference sequence). For the CDR3, the DNA is TGTGCCAGCAGCTTGACTAGCGGGAATCACGGGGAGCTGTTTTTT. Residues: CASSLTSGNHGELFF. The full variable domain, rest sourced from reference TRBV5-4 and TRBJ2-2, is ETGVTQSPTHLIKTRGQQVTLRCSSQSGHNTVSWYQQALGQGPQFIFQYYREEENGRGNFPPRFSGLQFPNYSSELNVNALELDDSALYLCASSLTSGNHGELFFGEGSRLTVL.

This clone was picked up one time. The chain carries TRBV10-3 and TRBJ1-6; D not resolved. Deletions cut 5 bases from V and 4 bases from J, with 6 bases between. The CDR3 is 13 amino acids. The germline V gene encodes CDR1 ENHRY and CDR2 SYGVKD. The CDR3 bases are TGTGCCATCAGTCCAGGATATAATTCACCCCTCCACTTT. Amino acids: CAISPGYNSPLHF.

The V gene is TRBV4-2, the J gene TRBJ1-3; no clear D. This CDR3 comprises 16 residues. CDR1 is LGHNA, CDR2 YNFKEQ, per germline. Trimming took 0 bases from V and 4 from J, leaving 13 bases between them. The CDR3 spells CASSQEWREGGNTIYF. As DNA, the CDR3 is TGTGCCAGCAGCCAAGAATGGAGGGAAGGGGGAAACACCATATATTTT.

The chain links TRBV19 to TRBJ1-1; TRBD1 matches at 8 bases. The CDR3 covers 15 residues. V gave up 7 bases and J gave up 1 base; unmatched junction bases: 8. The germline CDR1 and CDR2 sequences are LNHDA and SQIVND (reference sequence). In DNA form, the CDR3 reads TGTGCCAGTACCCTACCAGGGGGCGGGAACACTGAAGCTTTCTTT. It encodes CASTLPGGGNTEAFF.

This rearrangement joins TRBV6-5 to TRBJ2-5, with D possibly TRBD2 on 5 matching bases. The CDR3 extends over 14 amino acids. From germline, CDR1 is MNHEY and CDR2 SVGAGI. The V gene lost 7 bases and the J gene lost 1 base, with 13 bases spanning the gap. The CDR3 DNA is TGTGCCAGCACTCCCAGCAGCGGCCAAGAGACCCAGTACTTC. Protein sequence: CASTPSSGQETQYF.

The chain employs TRBV5-1 and TRBJ1-2, with TRBD1 matching over 9 bases. The length of the CDR3 is 15 residues. Per the germline V gene, CDR1 is SGHRS and CDR2 is YFSETQ. Trimming at V came to 2 bases and at J to 7 bases, leaving 9 bases not matched to a gene. The DNA for the CDR3 is TGCGCCAGCAGCTTTTCTCCGGGACAGGGTGGTGGCTACACCTTC. Protein sequence: CASSFSPGQGGGYTF.

This chain connects TRBV5-1 to TRBJ2-7; TRBD2 matches 14 bases. The CDR3 sequence is 16 residues long. The germline V gene has CDR1 SGHRS and CDR2 YFSETQ. J gave up 5 bases and V 4 bases, and 8 bases lay outside the gene matches. DNA for the CDR3: TGCGCCAGCAGCCCTGCGGGACTAGCGGGAGCCCACGAGCAGTACTTC. Residues: CASSPAGLAGAHEQYF.

The V and J genes are TRBV19 and TRBJ1-1, with 8 nucleotides matching TRBD1. CDR1 LNHDA and CDR2 SQIVND come from the germline V gene (reference sequence). The CDR3 spans 15 residues. V was pared by 3 bases and J by 1 base, with 4 bases of the junction left unmatched. The chain's CDR3 is CASSILDRGNTEAFF. CDR3 sequence (DNA): TGTGCCAGTAGTATCCTCGACAGGGGGAACACTGAAGCTTTCTTT.

The chain carries TRBV13 and TRBJ2-1; 8 nucleotides line up with TRBD2. The germline CDR1 and CDR2 sequences are PRHDT and FYEKMQ (reference sequence). Unmatched junction bases numbered 7, after V lost 0 bases and J lost 6 bases. The CDR3 is 16 amino acids. The DNA of the CDR3 is TGTGCCAGCAGCTTAGGCTCGGGAGGGAGAGTCAATGAGCAGTTCTTC. Translation: CASSLGSGGRVNEQFF.

The gene calls are TRBV27 and TRBJ2-2; the match to TRBD2 covers 11 bases. CDR1 MNHEY and CDR2 SMNVEV come from the germline V gene (reference sequence). This CDR3 comprises 16 residues. Unmatched junction bases numbered 10, after V lost 6 bases and J lost 7 bases. The CDR3 DNA reads TGTGCCAGCAGCCAAAGTCGGACTAGCGGGCGCGGGGAGCTGTTTTTT. It yields the protein CASSQSRTSGRGELFF.

The chain has TRBV7-9 and TRBJ2-7; a possible D gene is TRBD1 (5 bases). The CDR3 consists of 12 residues. The germline V gene encodes CDR1 SEHNR and CDR2 FQNEAQ (reference sequence). V was trimmed by 5 bases and J by 3 bases, leaving 8 bases between them. CDR3: CASSAQGYEQYF. The CDR3 coding sequence is TGTGCCAGCAGCGCCCAGGGCTACGAGCAGTACTTC.

The chain links TRBV21-1 to TRBJ1-5; the DNA was not compared with TRBD1, the D call given in the table. TRBV21-1 is a recognized pseudogene. CDR3 length: 16 residues. In nucleotides, the CDR3 is TGTGCCAGCAGCAAAGACAGGGGGTTGAGCAATCAGCCCCAGCATTTT. Encoded protein: CASSKDRGLSNQPQHF.

This clone has a single count. This rearrangement joins TRBV11-2 to TRBJ2-7, with TRBD1 as a possible D gene (6 bases). CDR1 and CDR2 (germline): SGHAT, FQNNGV. Trimming pared 2 bases from V and 2 bases from J, leaving 16 bases between. The CDR3 runs 16 residues. For the CDR3, the DNA is TGTGCCAGCAGCTTACCTATGACAGGAATCACCTACGAGCAGTACTTC. It encodes CASSLPMTGITYEQYF.

The chain is built from TRBV28 and TRBJ1-3, with D unresolved. Germline CDR1 is MDHEN and CDR2 is SYDVKM. There are 17 residues in the CDR3. Trimming shortened V by 5 bases and J by 1 base, and 18 bases separated the two germline ends. The CDR3 bases are TGTGCCAGCAGTAAACCCGGTCACTGGAGGTCTGGAAACACCATATATTTT. Protein product: CASSKPGHWRSGNTIYF.

A single count supports this clone. The chain uses TRBV7-3 and TRBJ2-2; 9 bases fit TRBD2. The germline gives CDR1 SGHTA, CDR2 FQGTGA. The junction had 11 bases not matched to a gene; V was cut back by 10 bases and J by 5 bases. The CDR3 extends over 15 amino acids. CDR3 amino acids: CATGGAGGRTGELFF. The CDR3 DNA reads as TGTGCCACCGGGGGCGCGGGGGGGCGGACCGGGGAGCTGTTTTTT. Complete variable domain (other parts from reference TRBV7-3 and TRBJ2-2): GAGVSQTPSNKVTEKGKYVELRCDPISGHTALYWYRQSLGQGPEFLIYFQGTGAADDSGLPNDRFFAVRPEGSVSTLKIQRTERGDSAVYLCATGGAGGRTGELFFGEGSRLTVL.

This sequence joins TRBV9 and TRBJ1-2; the match to TRBD1 covers 7 bases. J lost 6 bases, V lost 4 bases, and 9 bases had no gene match. Germline CDR1 and CDR2: SGDLS and YYNGEE. This CDR3 comprises 14 residues. The CDR3 protein is CASSSFDRAHGYTF. The DNA for the CDR3 is TGTGCCAGCAGCTCCTTCGACAGGGCCCATGGCTACACCTTC.

At least ten counts were recorded for this clone. The chain recombines TRBV7-2 with TRBJ1-5; D might be TRBD1 (6 bases). V was clipped by 4 bases and J by 6 bases, with 13 bases between them. Germline lookup yields CDR1 SGHTA and CDR2 FQGNSA. CDR3 length: 14 amino acids. The CDR3 region is CASSSNRAGQPQHF. DNA of the CDR3: TGTGCCAGCAGCTCTAACAGGGCGGGTCAGCCCCAGCATTTT.

The V and J genes are TRBV2 and TRBJ2-1; tentative D call: TRBD1 (5 bases). With 6 bases removed from V and 6 bases from J, the gap between germline ends came to 15 bases. The germline CDR1 and CDR2 sequences are SNHLY and FYNNEI. The CDR3 is 14 amino acids. CDR3 in amino acids: CASRSPTVINEQFF. The CDR3 coding sequence is TGTGCCAGCAGATCACCGACAGTTATCAATGAGCAGTTCTTC. The full variable domain, with the rest looked up from reference TRBV2 and TRBJ2-1, is EPEVTQTPSHQVTQMGQEVILRCVPISNHLYFYWYRQILGQKVEFLVSFYNNEISEKSEIFDDQFSVERPDGSNFTLKIRSTKLEDSAMYFCASRSPTVINEQFFGPGTRLTVL.